This TCR beta chain was sequenced for a study of cytomegalovirus exposure and HLA in healthy donors. The length of the CDR3 is 13 residues. Germline lookup yields CDR1 LNHDA and CDR2 SQIVND (reference sequence). The junction had 6 bases not matched to a gene; V was cut back by 8 bases and J by 2 bases. Amplification used 60 Vbeta primers and 13 Jbeta primers. Using immunoSEQ multiplex PCR, the repertoire was profiled, and TCRdb retains in-frame clones only, with some absent. The table has 80,000 to 95,000 clones, roughly three quarters seen once. Comment on this clone: What it binds is not known.

General observations from the study: Later analysis found that TCR beta chains associated with HLA were more clonally expanded than other, equally common chains.

The rearrangement joins TRBV19 to TRBJ2-7, with TRBD2 matching over 7 bases. This TCR came from a woman aged 40 to 50 in good health and CMV-seropositive. Sequenced material: PBMCs. The CDR3 loop reads CASGEGLPYEQYF. The CDR3 DNA reads TGTGCCAGTGGGGAGGGCCTTCCCTACGAGCAGTACTTC. Full variable domain (remainder filled in from reference TRBV19 and TRBJ2-7): DGGITQSPKYLFRKEGQNVTLSCEQNLNHDAMYWYRQDPGQGLRLIYYSQIVNDFQKGDIAEGYSVSREKKESFPLTVTSAQKNPTAFYLCASGEGLPYEQYFGPGTRLTVT.